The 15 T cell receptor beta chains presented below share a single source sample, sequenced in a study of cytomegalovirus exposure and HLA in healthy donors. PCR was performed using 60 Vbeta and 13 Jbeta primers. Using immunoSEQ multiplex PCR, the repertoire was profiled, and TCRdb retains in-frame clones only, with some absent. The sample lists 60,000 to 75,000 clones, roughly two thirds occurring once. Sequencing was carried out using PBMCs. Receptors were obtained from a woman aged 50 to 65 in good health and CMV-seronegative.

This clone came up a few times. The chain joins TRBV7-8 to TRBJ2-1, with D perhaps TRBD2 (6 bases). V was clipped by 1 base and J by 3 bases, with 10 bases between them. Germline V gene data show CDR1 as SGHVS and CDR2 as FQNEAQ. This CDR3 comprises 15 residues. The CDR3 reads CASSLGTTYYNEQFF. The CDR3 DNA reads TGTGCCAGCAGCTTAGGGACTACTTACTACAATGAGCAGTTCTTC.

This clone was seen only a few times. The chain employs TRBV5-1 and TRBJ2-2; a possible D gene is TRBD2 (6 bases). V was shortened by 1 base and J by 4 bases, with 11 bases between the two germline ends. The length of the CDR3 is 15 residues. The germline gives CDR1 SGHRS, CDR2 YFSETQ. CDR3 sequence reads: CASSLSGRSTGELFF. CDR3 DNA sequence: TGCGCCAGCAGCTTGAGCGGGCGGAGCACCGGGGAGCTGTTTTTT.

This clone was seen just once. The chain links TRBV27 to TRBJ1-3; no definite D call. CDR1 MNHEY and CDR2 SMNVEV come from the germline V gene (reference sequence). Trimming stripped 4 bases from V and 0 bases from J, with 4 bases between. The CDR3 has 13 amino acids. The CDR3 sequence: CASSSVSGNTIYF. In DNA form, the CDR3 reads TGTGCCAGCAGTTCCGTCTCTGGAAACACCATATATTTT.

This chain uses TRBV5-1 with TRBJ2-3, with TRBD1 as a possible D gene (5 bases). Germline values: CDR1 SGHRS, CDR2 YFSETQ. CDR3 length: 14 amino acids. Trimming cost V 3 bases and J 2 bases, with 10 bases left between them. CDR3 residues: CASSSQGPTDTQYF. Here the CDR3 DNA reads TGCGCCAGCAGCTCCCAGGGTCCCACAGATACGCAGTATTTT.

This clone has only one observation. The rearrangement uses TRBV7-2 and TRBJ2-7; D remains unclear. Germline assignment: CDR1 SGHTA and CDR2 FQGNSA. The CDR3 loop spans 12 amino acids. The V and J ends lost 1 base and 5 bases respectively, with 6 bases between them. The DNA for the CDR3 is TGTGCCAGCAGCTTAGGTCCCGACGAGCAGTACTTC. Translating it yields CASSLGPDEQYF.

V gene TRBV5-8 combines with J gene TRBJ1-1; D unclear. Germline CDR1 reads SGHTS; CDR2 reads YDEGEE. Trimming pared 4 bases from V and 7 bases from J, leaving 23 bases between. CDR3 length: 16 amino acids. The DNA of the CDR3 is TGTGCCAGCAGCGACATCCGGCTAACCGCTATTTTTGAAGCTTTCTTT. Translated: CASSDIRLTAIFEAFF.

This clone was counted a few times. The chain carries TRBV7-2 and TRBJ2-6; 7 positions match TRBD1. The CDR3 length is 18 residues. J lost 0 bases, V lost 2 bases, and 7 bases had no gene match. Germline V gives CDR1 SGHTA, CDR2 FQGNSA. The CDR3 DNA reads TGTGCCAGCAGCTTACCGGGACAGACTCGCTCTGGGGCCAACGTCCTGACTTTC. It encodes CASSLPGQTRSGANVLTF.

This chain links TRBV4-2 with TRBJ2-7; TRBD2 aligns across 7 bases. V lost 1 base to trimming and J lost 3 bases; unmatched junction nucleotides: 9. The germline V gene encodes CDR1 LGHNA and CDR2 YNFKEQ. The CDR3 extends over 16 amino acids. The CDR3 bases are TGTGCCAGCAGCCAAGTCCCAAGCGGGAACGGCTACGAGCAGTACTTC. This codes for CASSQVPSGNGYEQYF.

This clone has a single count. The CDR3 is CASSPSDTQYF. CDR3 sequence (DNA): TGTGCCAGCAGTCCTTCAGATACGCAGTATTTT. V and J are TRBV2 and TRBJ2-3; D not resolved. The ends were cut back, 5 bases at V and 4 bases at J, with 4 bases in the middle. CDR1 and CDR2 from the germline V gene are SNHLY and FYNNEI. The CDR3 covers 11 residues.

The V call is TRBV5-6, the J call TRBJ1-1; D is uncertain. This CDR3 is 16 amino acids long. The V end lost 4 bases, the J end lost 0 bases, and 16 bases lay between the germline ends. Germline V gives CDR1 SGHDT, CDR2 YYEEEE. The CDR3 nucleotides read TGTGCCAGCAGCGGAACCCCGAGGGTCCTGAACACTGAAGCTTTCTTT. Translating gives CASSGTPRVLNTEAFF.

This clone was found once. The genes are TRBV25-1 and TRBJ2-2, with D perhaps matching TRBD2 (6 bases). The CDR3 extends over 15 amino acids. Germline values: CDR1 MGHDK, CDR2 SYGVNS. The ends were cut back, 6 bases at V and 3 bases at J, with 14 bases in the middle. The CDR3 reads CASRPRRGDTGELFF. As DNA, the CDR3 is TGTGCCAGCAGGCCCCGGCGGGGAGACACCGGGGAGCTGTTTTTT.

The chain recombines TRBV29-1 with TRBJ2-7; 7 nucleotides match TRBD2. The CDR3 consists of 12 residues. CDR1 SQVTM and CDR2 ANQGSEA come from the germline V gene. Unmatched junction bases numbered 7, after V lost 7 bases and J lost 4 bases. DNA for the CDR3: TGCAGCGGGGGCGGCGGGGGATACGAGCAGTACTTC. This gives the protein CSGGGGGYEQYF.

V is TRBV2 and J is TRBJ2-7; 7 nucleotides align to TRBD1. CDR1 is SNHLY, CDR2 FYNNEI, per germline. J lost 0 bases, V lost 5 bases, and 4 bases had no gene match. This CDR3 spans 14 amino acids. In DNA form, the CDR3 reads TGTGCCAGCAGTACTGCAGGGGGCTCCTACGAGCAGTACTTC. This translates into CASSTAGGSYEQYF. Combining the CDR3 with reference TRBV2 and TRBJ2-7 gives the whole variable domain EPEVTQTPSHQVTQMGQEVILRCVPISNHLYFYWYRQILGQKVEFLVSFYNNEISEKSEIFDDQFSVERPDGSNFTLKIRSTKLEDSAMYFCASSTAGGSYEQYFGPGTRLTVT.

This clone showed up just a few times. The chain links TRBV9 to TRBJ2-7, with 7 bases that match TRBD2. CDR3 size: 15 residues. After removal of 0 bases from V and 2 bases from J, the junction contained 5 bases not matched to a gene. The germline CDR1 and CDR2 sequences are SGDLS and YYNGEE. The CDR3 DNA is TGTGCCAGCAGCGTAGCGCCTAGCGGCCCCTACGAGCAGTACTTC. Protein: CASSVAPSGPYEQYF.

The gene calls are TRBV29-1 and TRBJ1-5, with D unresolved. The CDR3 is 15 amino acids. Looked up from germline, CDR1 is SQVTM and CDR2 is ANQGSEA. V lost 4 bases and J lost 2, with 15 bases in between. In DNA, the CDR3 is TGCAGCGTTGTCACAGCGGGAGCGGGCAATCAGCCCCAGCATTTT. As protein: CSVVTAGAGNQPQHF.